This T cell receptor beta chain was sequenced for a study of shared clonotypes between healthy human individuals. Per germline, CDR1 SEHNR and CDR2 FQNEAQ (reference sequence). The V gene lost 8 bases and the J gene lost 2 bases, with 13 bases spanning the gap. The CDR3 has 13 residues. Assay: immunoSEQ multiplex PCR; the TCRdb copy retains only in-frame clones and omits some. The sample holds fewer than 150,000 clones, about two thirds seen once. This TCR came from a woman aged 25 to 39 in good health. Sequencing was done on a sample of memory CD8+ T cells sorted from blood. Subset indicated: CD45RO+ cells pooled with CCR7-negative TemRA cells. This chain joins TRBV7-9 and TRBJ2-7; D remains ambiguous. The CDR3 region has the DNA TGTGCCAGCTGCTCCCCGGTCCCCTACGAGCAGTACTTC. It yields the protein CASCSPVPYEQYF.